This T cell receptor beta chain originates from a study of radiation and T cells in renal cell carcinoma. Time point defined: blood 2 weeks post-SBRT. The treatment here: 15 Gy SBRT to primary tumor, nephrectomy 4 weeks later. TCRdb's copy holds only in-frame clones and misses some; the assay was immunoSEQ multiplex PCR. The data show about 130,000 clones, with about 81% seen just once and 1.5% to 2% held by the top ten. This CDR3 has 15 amino acids. CDR1 and CDR2 from the germline V gene are SEHNR and FQNEAQ (reference sequence). Trimming at V came to 5 bases and at J to 4 bases, leaving 10 bases not matched to a gene.

Sequenced material: blood, taken from a patient whose treatment included radiotherapy and nephrectomy. The source of this sequence is a woman aged 60-70 years with renal cell carcinoma. The chain carries TRBV7-9 and TRBJ2-5; 7 bases match TRBD2. CDR3 amino acids: CASSPAGVPRETQYF. As DNA, the CDR3 is TGTGCCAGCAGCCCCGCGGGGGTCCCTCGAGAGACCCAGTACTTC. Based on the CDR3 plus reference TRBV7-9 and TRBJ2-5, the full variable domain is DTGVSQNPRHKITKRGQNVTFRCDPISEHNRLYWYRQTLGQGPEFLTYFQNEAQLEKSRLLSDRFSAERPKGSFSTLEIQRTEQGDSAMYLCASSPAGVPRETQYFGPGTRLLVL.